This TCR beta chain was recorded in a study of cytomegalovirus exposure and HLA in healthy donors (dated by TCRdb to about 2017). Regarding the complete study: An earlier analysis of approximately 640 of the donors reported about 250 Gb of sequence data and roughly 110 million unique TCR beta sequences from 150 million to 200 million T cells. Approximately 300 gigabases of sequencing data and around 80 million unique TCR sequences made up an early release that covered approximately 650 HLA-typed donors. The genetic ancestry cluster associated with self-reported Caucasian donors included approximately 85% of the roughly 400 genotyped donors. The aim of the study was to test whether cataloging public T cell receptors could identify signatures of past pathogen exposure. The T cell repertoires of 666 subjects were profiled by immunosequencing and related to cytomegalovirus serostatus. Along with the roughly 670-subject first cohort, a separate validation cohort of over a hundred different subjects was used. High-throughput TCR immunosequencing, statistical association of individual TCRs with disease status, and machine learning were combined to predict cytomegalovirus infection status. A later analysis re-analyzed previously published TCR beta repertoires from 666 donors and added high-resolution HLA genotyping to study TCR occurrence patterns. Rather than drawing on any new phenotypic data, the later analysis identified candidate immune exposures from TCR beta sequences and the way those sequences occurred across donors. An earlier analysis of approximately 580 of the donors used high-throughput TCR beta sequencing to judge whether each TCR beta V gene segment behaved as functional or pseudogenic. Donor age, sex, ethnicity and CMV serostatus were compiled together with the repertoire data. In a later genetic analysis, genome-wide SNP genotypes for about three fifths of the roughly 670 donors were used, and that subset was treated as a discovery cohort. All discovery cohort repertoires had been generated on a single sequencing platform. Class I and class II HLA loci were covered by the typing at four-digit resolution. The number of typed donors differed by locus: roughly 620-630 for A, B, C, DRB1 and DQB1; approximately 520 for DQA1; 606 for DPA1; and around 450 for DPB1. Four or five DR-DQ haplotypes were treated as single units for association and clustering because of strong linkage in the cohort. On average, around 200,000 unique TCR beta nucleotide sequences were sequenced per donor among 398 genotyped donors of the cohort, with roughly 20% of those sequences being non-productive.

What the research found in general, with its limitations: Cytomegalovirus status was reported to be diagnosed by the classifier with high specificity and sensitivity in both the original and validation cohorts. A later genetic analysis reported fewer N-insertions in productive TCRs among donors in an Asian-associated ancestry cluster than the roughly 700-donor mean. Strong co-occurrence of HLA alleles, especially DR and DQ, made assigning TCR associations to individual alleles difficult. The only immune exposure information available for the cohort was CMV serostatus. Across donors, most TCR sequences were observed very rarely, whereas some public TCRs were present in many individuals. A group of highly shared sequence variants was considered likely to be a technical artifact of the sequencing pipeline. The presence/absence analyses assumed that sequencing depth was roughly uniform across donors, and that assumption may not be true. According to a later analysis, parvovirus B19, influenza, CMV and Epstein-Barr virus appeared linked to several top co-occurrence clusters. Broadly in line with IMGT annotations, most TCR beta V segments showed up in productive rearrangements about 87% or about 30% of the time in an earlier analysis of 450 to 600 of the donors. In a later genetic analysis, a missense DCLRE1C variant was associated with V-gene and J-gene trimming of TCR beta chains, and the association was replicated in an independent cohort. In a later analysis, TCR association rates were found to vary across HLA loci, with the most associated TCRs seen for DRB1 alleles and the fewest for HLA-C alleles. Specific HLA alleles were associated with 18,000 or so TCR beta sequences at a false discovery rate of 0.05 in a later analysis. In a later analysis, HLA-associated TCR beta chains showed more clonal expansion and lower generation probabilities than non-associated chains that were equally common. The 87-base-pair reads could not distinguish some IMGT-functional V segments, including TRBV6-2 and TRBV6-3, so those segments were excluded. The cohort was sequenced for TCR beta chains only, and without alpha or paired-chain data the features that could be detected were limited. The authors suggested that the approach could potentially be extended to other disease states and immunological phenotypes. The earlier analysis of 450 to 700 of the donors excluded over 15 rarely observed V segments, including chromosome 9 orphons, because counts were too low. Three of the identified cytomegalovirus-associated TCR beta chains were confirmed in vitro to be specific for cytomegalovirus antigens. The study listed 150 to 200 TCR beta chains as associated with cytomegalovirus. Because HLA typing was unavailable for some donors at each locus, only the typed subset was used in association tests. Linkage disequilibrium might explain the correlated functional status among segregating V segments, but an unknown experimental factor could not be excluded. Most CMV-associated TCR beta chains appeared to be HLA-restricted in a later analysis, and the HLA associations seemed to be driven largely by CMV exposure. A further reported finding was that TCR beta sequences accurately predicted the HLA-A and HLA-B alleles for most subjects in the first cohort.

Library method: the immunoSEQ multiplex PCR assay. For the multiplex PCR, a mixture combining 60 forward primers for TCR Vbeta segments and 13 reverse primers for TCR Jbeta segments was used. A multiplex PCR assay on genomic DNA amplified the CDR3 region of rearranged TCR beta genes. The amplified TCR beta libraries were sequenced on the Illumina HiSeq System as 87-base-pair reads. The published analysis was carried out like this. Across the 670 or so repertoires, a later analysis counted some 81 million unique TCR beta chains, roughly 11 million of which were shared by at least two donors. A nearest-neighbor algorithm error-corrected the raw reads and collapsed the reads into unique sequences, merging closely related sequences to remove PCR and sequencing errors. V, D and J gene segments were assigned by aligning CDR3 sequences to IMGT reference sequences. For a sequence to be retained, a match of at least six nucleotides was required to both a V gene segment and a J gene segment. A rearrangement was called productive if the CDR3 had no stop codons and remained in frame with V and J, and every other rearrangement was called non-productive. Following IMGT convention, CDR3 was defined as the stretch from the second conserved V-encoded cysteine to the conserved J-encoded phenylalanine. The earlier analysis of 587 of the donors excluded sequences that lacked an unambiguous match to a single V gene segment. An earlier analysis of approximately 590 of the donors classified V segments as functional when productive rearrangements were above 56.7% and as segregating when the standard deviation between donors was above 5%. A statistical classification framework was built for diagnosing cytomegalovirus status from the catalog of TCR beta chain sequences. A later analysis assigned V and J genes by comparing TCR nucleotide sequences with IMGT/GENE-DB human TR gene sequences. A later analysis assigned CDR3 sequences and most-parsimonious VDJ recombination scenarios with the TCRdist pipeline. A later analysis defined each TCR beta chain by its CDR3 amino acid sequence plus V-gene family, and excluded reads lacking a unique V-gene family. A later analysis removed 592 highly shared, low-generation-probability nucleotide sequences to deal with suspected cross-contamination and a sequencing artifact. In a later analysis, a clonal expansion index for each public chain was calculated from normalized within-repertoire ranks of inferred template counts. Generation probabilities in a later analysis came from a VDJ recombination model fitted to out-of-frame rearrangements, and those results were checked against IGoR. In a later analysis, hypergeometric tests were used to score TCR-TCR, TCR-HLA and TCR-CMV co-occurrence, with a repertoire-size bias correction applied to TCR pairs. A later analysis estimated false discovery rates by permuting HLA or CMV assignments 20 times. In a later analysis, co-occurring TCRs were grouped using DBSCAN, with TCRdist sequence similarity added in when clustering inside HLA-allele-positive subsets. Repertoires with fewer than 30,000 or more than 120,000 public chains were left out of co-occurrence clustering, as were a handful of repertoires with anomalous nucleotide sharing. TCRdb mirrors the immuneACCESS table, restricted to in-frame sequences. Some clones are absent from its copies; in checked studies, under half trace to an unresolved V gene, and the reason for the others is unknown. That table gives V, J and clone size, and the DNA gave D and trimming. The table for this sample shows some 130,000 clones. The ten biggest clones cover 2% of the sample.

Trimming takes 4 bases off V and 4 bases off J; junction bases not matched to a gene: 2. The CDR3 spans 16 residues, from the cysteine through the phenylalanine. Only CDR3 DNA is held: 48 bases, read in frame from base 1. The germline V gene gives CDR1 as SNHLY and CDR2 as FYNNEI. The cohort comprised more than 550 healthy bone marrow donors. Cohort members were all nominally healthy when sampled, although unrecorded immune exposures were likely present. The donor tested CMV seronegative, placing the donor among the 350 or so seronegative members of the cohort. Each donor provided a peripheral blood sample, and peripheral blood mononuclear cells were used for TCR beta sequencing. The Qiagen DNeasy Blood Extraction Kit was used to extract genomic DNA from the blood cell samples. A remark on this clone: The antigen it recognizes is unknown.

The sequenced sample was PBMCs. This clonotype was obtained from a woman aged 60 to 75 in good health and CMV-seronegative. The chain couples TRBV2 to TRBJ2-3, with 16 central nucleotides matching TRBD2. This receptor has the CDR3 CASSGGLAGGPDTQYF. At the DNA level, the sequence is TGTGCCAGCAGTGGGGGACTAGCGGGGGGGCCAGATACGCAGTATTTT.